This passage covers 2 T cell receptor beta chains from one sample sequenced in a study of shared clonotypes between healthy human individuals. The table came from immunoSEQ multiplex PCR; TCRdb's copy has only in-frame clones and leaves some out. The sample shows some 450,000 clones, about 74% of them seen only once. The sequencing sample was made of PBMCs. These receptors all stem from a woman aged 40 to 50 in good health. Some clones in this sample may be carry-over from other donors' samples.

The chain carries TRBV10-3 and TRBJ1-3, with D perhaps TRBD1 (5 bases). The CDR3 has 15 residues. Trimming took 10 bases from V and 5 from J, leaving 21 bases between them. Germline CDR1 and CDR2: ENHRY and SYGVKD. The CDR3 here is CATSGHEAGRNTIYF. In DNA, the CDR3 is TGTGCCACCTCCGGACATGAGGCCGGTCGAAACACCATATATTTT.

V is TRBV4-1 and J is TRBJ1-2; 10 bases agree with TRBD1. The junction had 3 bases not matched to a gene; V was cut back by 1 base and J by 7 bases. The CDR3 consists of 14 residues. Germline values: CDR1 MGHRA, CDR2 YSYEKL. The CDR3 region has the DNA TGCGCCAGCAGCCAAGTCGGGACAGGGGTTGGCTACACCTTC. Its translation is CASSQVGTGVGYTF.